This T cell receptor beta chain was found in a study of blood T cell repertoires in COVID-19. Assay used: immunoSEQ multiplex PCR; TCRdb lists only in-frame clones, some missing. This sample carries approximately 360,000 clones, approximately 87% of them seen once, and the ten largest clones take more than 0.85%. The germline gives CDR1 LNHDA, CDR2 SQIVND (reference sequence). The CDR3 spans 15 residues. V dropped 5 bases and J dropped 4 bases, with 15 bases sitting between them. The receptor's source is a woman in her twenties or thirties with acute COVID-19. The specimen was PBMCs or T cells enriched from blood (not recorded which). The V and J genes are TRBV19 and TRBJ1-3, with D possibly matching TRBD1 (5 bases). The CDR3 DNA reads TGTGCCAGTAGTGCCCCCCAGGGTCCCGGAAACACCATATATTTT. Translating gives CASSAPQGPGNTIYF.